A single sample is the source of the 23 T cell receptor beta chains below, sequenced in a study of CD8 T cells in ankylosing spondylitis (dated by TCRdb to 2017 to 2019). Library method: 5' RACE. Sequenced using an Illumina HiSeq 2500. TCRdb reprocessed the public reads (quality trimming at Q25 with fastp, clone calling with MiXCR) and kept in-frame beta chains. Rows with a matching CDR3 protein are joined into one entry that keeps the most common DNA and genes. The sample yields 8,500 to 10,000 distinct CDR3 sequences; around 5.5% were counted once. The ten largest clones capture approximately 40% of the sample. The sample was blood, either unsorted or a sorted T cell fraction (not recorded which). These receptors were collected from a female donor with ankylosing spondylitis or in good health (not recorded which).

This clonotype was detected ten times or more. The chain uses TRBV9 and TRBJ2-7; TRBD1 matches 9 bases. With V trimmed by 0 bases and J by 5 bases, 12 bases remained unmatched. Germline CDR1 and CDR2: SGDLS and YYNGEE. This CDR3 region has 17 residues. The CDR3 spells CASSVDPAGQGSHEQYF. Here the CDR3 DNA reads TGTGCCAGCAGCGTAGATCCGGCGGGACAGGGTTCCCACGAGCAGTACTTC.

In its sample, this clonotype was seen a few times. The V and J genes are TRBV9 and TRBJ2-7; D not resolved. The V gene lost 3 bases and the J gene lost 0 bases, with 10 bases spanning the gap. CDR3 size: 14 residues. Germline V lookup: CDR1 SGDLS, CDR2 YYNGEE. The CDR3 DNA sequence: TGTGCCAGCAGCGAGGGCCATCGCTCCTACGAGCAGTACTTC. It translates to CASSEGHRSYEQYF.

The chain links TRBV9 to TRBJ1-2; D ambiguous. The CDR3 extends over 17 amino acids. Trimming stripped 3 bases from V and 3 bases from J, with 21 bases between. The germline V gene has CDR1 SGDLS and CDR2 YYNGEE. The CDR3: CASSEGGRVRPYYGYTF. Written as DNA, the CDR3 is TGTGCCAGCAGCGAGGGAGGGAGAGTCAGACCATACTATGGCTACACCTTC.

This clonotype was seen at least ten times. The chain uses TRBV9 and TRBJ2-1, with 10 bases aligning to TRBD2. After removal of 0 bases from V and 7 bases from J, the junction contained 7 bases not matched to a gene. CDR3 length equals 16 residues. Looked up from germline, CDR1 is SGDLS and CDR2 is YYNGEE. The CDR3 is CASSVALAGLGNEQFF. The CDR3 DNA reads as TGTGCCAGCAGCGTAGCACTAGCGGGGTTGGGGAATGAGCAGTTCTTC.

In its sample, this clonotype ranks as medium-sized. The CDR3 DNA is TGTGCCAGCAGCTACAGAGGGGGGACAGCGAGCACAGATACGCAGTATTTT. This gives the protein CASSYRGGTASTDTQYF. This sequence joins TRBV9 and TRBJ2-3, with a tentative D call TRBD1 (7 bases). CDR1 and CDR2 (germline): SGDLS, YYNGEE. The CDR3 covers 17 residues. Trimming removed 4 bases at V and 0 bases at J, with 18 bases between.

In this sample, this clonotype turned up many times. CDR3 in amino acids: CASSVWLGTEAFF. CDR3 nucleotides: TGTGCCAGCAGCGTGTGGCTAGGCACTGAAGCTTTCTTT. The chain is built from TRBV9 and TRBJ1-1; D gene unclear. V gave up 2 bases and J gave up 4 bases, with 9 bases separating them. CDR1 SGDLS and CDR2 YYNGEE come from the germline V gene. CDR3 length equals 13 residues.

This clonotype was seen repeatedly, ten times or more. The gene calls are TRBV9 and TRBJ1-1; 8 positions agree with TRBD1. This CDR3 has 13 residues. Per the germline V gene, CDR1 is SGDLS and CDR2 is YYNGEE. V was clipped by 3 bases and J by 5 bases; unmatched bases: 3. The chain's CDR3 is CASSGTGGTEAFF. The CDR3 DNA reads as TGTGCCAGCAGCGGAACAGGGGGTACTGAAGCTTTCTTT.

This clonotype showed up many times. The chain carries TRBV9 and TRBJ2-5; 8 bases align to TRBD2. V was pared by 0 bases and J by 2 bases, with 9 bases of the junction left unmatched. Germline CDR1 reads SGDLS; CDR2 reads YYNGEE. The CDR3 has 17 amino acids. CDR3: CASSVAHGGTSQETQYF. CDR3 nucleotide sequence: TGTGCCAGCAGCGTAGCCCACGGAGGGACTAGTCAAGAGACCCAGTACTTC. Drawing the rest from reference TRBV9 and TRBJ2-5, the complete variable domain is DSGVTQTPKHLITATGQRVTLRCSPRSGDLSVYWYQQSLDQGLQFLIQYYNGEERAKGNILERFSAQQFPDLHSELNLSSLELGDSALYFCASSVAHGGTSQETQYFGPGTRLLVL.

This clonotype was found a few times. This chain links TRBV9 with TRBJ2-5; D may be TRBD1 (5 bases). Trimming pared 4 bases from V and 4 bases from J, leaving 17 bases between. In germline, CDR1 is SGDLS, CDR2 YYNGEE. This CDR3 region has 15 residues. The CDR3 here is CASSPRGAKGETQYF. The CDR3, as DNA: TGTGCCAGCAGCCCCCGTGGGGCCAAAGGAGAGACCCAGTACTTC.

This clonotype has ten or more counts. This chain connects TRBV9 to TRBJ2-7; perhaps TRBD1 as D (5 bases). The CDR3 runs 12 residues. Germline lookup yields CDR1 SGDLS and CDR2 YYNGEE. V was trimmed by 4 bases and J by 6 bases, leaving 11 bases between them. The CDR3 nucleotides are TGTGCCAGCAGCCCATCGGACACCGAGCAGTACTTC. Its protein product is CASSPSDTEQYF.

This clonotype was picked up many times. V gene TRBV9 combines with J gene TRBJ2-1; the D gene is possibly TRBD2 (6 bases). Germline values: CDR1 SGDLS, CDR2 YYNGEE. Deletions cut 6 bases from V and 3 bases from J, with 22 bases between. The CDR3 runs to 17 residues. The CDR3 spells CASNRARLAGNYNEQFF. For the CDR3, the DNA is TGTGCCAGCAACCGGGCCCGGTTGGCGGGGAACTACAATGAGCAGTTCTTC.

This clonotype was detected many times. The rearrangement uses TRBV3-1 and TRBJ2-5; 8 nucleotides match TRBD2. V dropped 4 bases and J dropped 5; count of bases not matched to a gene: 30. Looked up from germline, CDR1 is LGHDT and CDR2 is YNNKEL (reference sequence). The CDR3 runs 22 residues. In DNA, the CDR3 is TGTGCCAGCAGCCTCCCCCGGGGGAAAAGTAACGGGAGGGCCGGCCTTGACGAGACCCAGTACTTC. This encodes CASSLPRGKSNGRAGLDETQYF.

This clonotype has at least ten counts. V and J are TRBV9 and TRBJ2-5; 7 nucleotides align to TRBD1. The junction had 4 bases not matched to a gene; V was cut back by 2 bases and J by 3 bases. The germline gives CDR1 SGDLS, CDR2 YYNGEE. The CDR3 length is 14 residues. CDR3 loop: CASSVAGTEETQYF. In nucleotides, the CDR3 is TGTGCCAGCAGCGTCGCCGGGACAGAAGAGACCCAGTACTTC.

The genes are TRBV9 and TRBJ2-7; 8 bases map to TRBD1. Germline V CDR1 and CDR2: SGDLS, YYNGEE. V lost 0 bases to trimming and J lost 4 bases; unmatched junction nucleotides: 3. The length of the CDR3 is 14 residues. The CDR3 nucleotides are TGTGCCAGCAGCGTAGCCGACAGGGGTTACGAGCAGTACTTC. Translation: CASSVADRGYEQYF.

This clonotype was counted at least ten times. The chain links TRBV9 to TRBJ2-1; perhaps TRBD2 as D (5 bases). This CDR3 spans 13 amino acids. Looked up from germline, CDR1 is SGDLS and CDR2 is YYNGEE. V was pared by 3 bases and J by 9 bases, with 13 bases between. CDR3 protein: CASSAPSEGEQFF. The CDR3 coding sequence is TGTGCCAGCAGCGCCCCCTCCGAGGGTGAGCAGTTCTTC. The full variable domain, its missing parts supplied by reference TRBV9 and TRBJ2-1, is DSGVTQTPKHLITATGQRVTLRCSPRSGDLSVYWYQQSLDQGLQFLIQYYNGEERAKGNILERFSAQQFPDLHSELNLSSLELGDSALYFCASSAPSEGEQFFGPGTRLTVL.

In this sample, this clonotype turned up many times. The V call is TRBV9, the J call TRBJ2-1, with 7 bases identical to TRBD1. V gave up 3 bases and J gave up 8 bases; unmatched junction bases: 11. The length of the CDR3 is 15 residues. Looked up from germline, CDR1 is SGDLS and CDR2 is YYNGEE. CDR3 coding DNA: TGTGCCAGCAGCGAGGGACAGCTGGGGATCGATGAGCAGTTCTTC. It translates to CASSEGQLGIDEQFF.

This clonotype was counted between two and nine times. The chain has TRBV9 and TRBJ1-5, with TRBD1 matching 9 bases. CDR1 is SGDLS, CDR2 YYNGEE, per germline. The CDR3 runs 14 residues. Trimming took 5 bases from V and 5 from J; bases not matched to a gene: 5. CDR3 sequence (DNA): TGTGCCAGCAGTCGGACAGGGGTTGATCAGCCCCAGCATTTT. Translation gives CASSRTGVDQPQHF.

This clonotype qualifies as medium-sized. J is TRBJ1-1 and V is TRBV9; 8 nucleotides line up with TRBD1. Losses at the gene ends were 3 bases for V and 0 bases for J; bases not matched to a gene: 4. CDR3 length: 15 residues. Germline V gene lookup returns CDR1 SGDLS and CDR2 YYNGEE. The CDR3 reads CASSGQGRLNTEAFF. The CDR3 DNA follows: TGTGCCAGCAGCGGACAGGGGAGGTTGAACACTGAAGCTTTCTTT.

Only a few counts were recorded for this clonotype. The chain is built from TRBV9 and TRBJ2-1; tentative D call: TRBD1 (5 bases). The V and J ends lost 1 base and 8 bases respectively, with 13 bases between them. The CDR3 has 14 residues. The germline gives CDR1 SGDLS, CDR2 YYNGEE. CDR3 DNA: TGTGCCAGCAGCGTATCAGGGTCCAGCGATGAGCAGTTCTTC. Protein: CASSVSGSSDEQFF.

This clonotype was counted only a few times. V and J are TRBV9 and TRBJ2-7; weak D call: TRBD2 (5 bases). Germline V gene lookup returns CDR1 SGDLS and CDR2 YYNGEE. The V end lost 2 bases, the J end lost 5 bases, and 14 bases lay between the germline ends. This CDR3 comprises 14 residues. The CDR3 loop is CASSVGGVRNEQYF. The CDR3 DNA is TGTGCCAGCAGCGTCGGAGGAGTAAGGAACGAGCAGTACTTC.

There are many counts of this clonotype. The chain combines TRBV9 with TRBJ2-3; 11 bases are a match to TRBD2. The germline CDR1 and CDR2 sequences are SGDLS and YYNGEE. This CDR3 contains 17 residues. The ends lost 4 bases at V and 1 base at J; junction bases unmatched: 8. The chain's CDR3 is CASSSGRTSGRTDTQYF. For the CDR3, the DNA is TGTGCCAGCAGCTCTGGCCGGACTAGCGGGCGCACAGATACGCAGTATTTT.

Ten or more counts support this clonotype. This chain links TRBV9 with TRBJ2-2, with D tentatively TRBD1 (5 bases). This CDR3 comprises 17 residues. Germline CDR1 reads SGDLS; CDR2 reads YYNGEE. V was clipped by 4 bases and J by 0 bases, with 16 bases between them. The CDR3 region has the DNA TGTGCCAGCAGCAACAATCGACAGTTCGCGAACACCGGGGAGCTGTTTTTT. Amino acid sequence: CASSNNRQFANTGELFF. Full variable domain (remainder filled in from reference TRBV9 and TRBJ2-2): DSGVTQTPKHLITATGQRVTLRCSPRSGDLSVYWYQQSLDQGLQFLIQYYNGEERAKGNILERFSAQQFPDLHSELNLSSLELGDSALYFCASSNNRQFANTGELFFGEGSRLTVL.

At least ten counts were recorded for this clonotype. V and J are TRBV9 and TRBJ2-6; D is unclear. This CDR3 contains 12 residues. Looked up from germline, CDR1 is SGDLS and CDR2 is YYNGEE. V was pared by 3 bases and J by 2 bases, with 0 bases between. CDR3 in DNA: TGTGCCAGCAGCGCTGGGGCCAACGTCCTGACTTTC. The encoded protein is CASSAGANVLTF.